The sequence of this T cell receptor (beta chain) was determined in a study of cytotoxic CD8 clonotypes in ibrutinib-treated CLL. In the study overall: Each sample contained, on average, under 270,000 productive templates and 94,000 or so productive rearrangements.

The source of around 2 micrograms of genomic DNA for TCR beta libraries was cryopreserved PBMCs. TCRdb's copy holds only in-frame clones and misses some; the assay was immunoSEQ multiplex PCR. The sample holds over 200,000 clones, around 70% seen once. Germline loops: CDR1 SGHRS, CDR2 YFSETQ. V lost 3 bases to trimming and J lost 6 bases, with 6 bases between them. The CDR3 loop spans 11 amino acids. The TCR sequence derives from a human donor with chronic lymphocytic leukemia. Sample: PBMCs, taken after 12 months of ibrutinib treatment. The chain recombines TRBV5-1 with TRBJ2-5; D ambiguous. The CDR3 reads CASSWAQTQYF. CDR3 nucleotides: TGCGCCAGCAGCTGGGCCCAGACCCAGTACTTC.